This TCR beta chain was obtained from a study of glioma-infiltrating T cells after dendritic cell vaccination. Study-level information: Patients received autologous tumor lysate-pulsed dendritic cell vaccination between about 2003 and 2013.

Time point defined: after dendritic cell vaccination, including at tumor progression/relapse. PBMC were collected before vaccination, two weeks after the third vaccination, and at progression. Study-wide points: Complete blood and tumor specimen sets were limited to few patients.

The assay was immunoSEQ multiplex PCR, and TCRdb's table has in-frame clones only and misses some. The profile covers 100,000 or so clones, with around 87% appearing a single time and around 2.6% taken by the ten largest. With regard to this clone: Its antigen is undetermined.

V was trimmed by 6 bases and J by 5 bases, leaving 19 bases between them. The CDR3 has 16 amino acids. Germline CDR1 SEHNR, CDR2 FQNEAQ (reference sequence). The rearrangement uses TRBV7-9 and TRBJ2-2; D gene ambiguous. The specimen comprised blood, sampled after dendritic cell vaccination. The sequence was collected from a human donor with glioblastoma. CDR3 in DNA: TGTGCCAGCAGATTTAGTGGGCCTCTCCTGACCGGGGAGCTGTTTTTT. Amino acid sequence: CASRFSGPLLTGELFF.